This is a list of T cell receptor beta chains from one sample in a study of metastatic and nonmetastatic thyroid tumors. TCRdb re-called clones from the PCR reads using MiXCR. The sample shows under 35,000 clones, 25% to 30% of them seen only once. Material for sequencing was blood. The receptors shown here come from a female donor with papillary thyroid cancer or a benign thyroid nodule (not recorded which). Some clones in this sample may be carry-over from other donors' samples. Each CDR3 is given with its conserved first and last residue. The order of the fields is D gene, J gene, clone size, V gene, CDR3 DNA, CDR3 protein. A D gene is named only where the DNA matches it firmly. Size is stated for part of the rows, as once, few or many counts, or as a class when the clone is expanded.

-	TRBJ1-2	many	TRBV20-1	TGCAGTGCAGCCACTCCGGGGATGAGCTATGGCTACACCTTC	CSAATPGMSYGYTF
-	TRBJ2-7	-	TRBV6-1	TGTGCCAGCAGTGAAAGGAGGGGTGAGCAGTACTTC	CASSERRGEQYF
-	TRBJ1-1	few	TRBV9	TGTGACAGCGGGGGACTTAACACTGAAGGTTTCTTT	CDSGGLNTEGFF
TRBD2	TRBJ2-1	many	TRBV20-1	TGCAGTGCTGGGCCCGCCCGGAGACTAGCGGTCAATGAGCAGTTCTTC	CSAGPARRLAVNEQFF
-	TRBJ1-1	many	TRBV10-2	TGCGCCAGCAGGGTTGGGACCGGTACTGAAGCTTTCTTT	CASRVGTGTEAFF
-	TRBJ2-5	many	TRBV12-3/TRBV12-4	TGTGCCAGCAGTTTATGGGTGAGCGAGACCCAGTACTTC	CASSLWVSETQYF
-	TRBJ1-1	many	TRBV7-8	TGTGCCAGCAGCCCCCGAAAGGGAAAAGACACTGAAGCTTTCTTT	CASSPRKGKDTEAFF
-	TRBJ2-2	many	TRBV7-3	TGTGCCAGCAGCTTAAATGATTACACCGGGGAGCCGTTTTTT	CASSLNDYTGEPFF
TRBD1	TRBJ2-7	many	TRBV20-1	TGCAGTGCTCGTCAACCTGGGACAGACTACGAGCAGTACTTC	CSARQPGTDYEQYF
-	TRBJ1-5	-	TRBV10-2	TGCGCCAGCAAGGGGGATAATCAGCCCCAGCAGTTT	CASKGDNQPQQF
-	TRBJ2-3	-	TRBV4-1	TGCGCCAGCAGCCAACCTTGGGACTCCACAGATACGCAGTATTTT	CASSQPWDSTDTQYF